These 32 T cell receptor beta chains share one sample of origin, sequenced in a study of cytomegalovirus exposure and HLA in healthy donors (dated by TCRdb to the late 2010s). The library was generated by the immunoSEQ multiplex PCR assay. For the multiplex PCR, a mixture combining 60 forward primers for TCR Vbeta segments and 13 reverse primers for TCR Jbeta segments was used. TCRdb stores this immuneACCESS table with in-frame sequences only. Part of the clones is absent; in the studies checked, under half of the shortfall reflects unresolved V genes, and no reason is known for the rest. The sample table records around 130,000 clones; 75% to 85% of these occur just once. The ten largest clones capture 2% of the sample. Sequencing was done on a sample of PBMCs. Every receptor here comes from a man between 18 and 35 years old in good health and CMV-seronegative.

The chain couples TRBV5-6 to TRBJ2-7; 10 bases map to TRBD1. Losses at the gene ends were 4 bases for V and 2 bases for J; bases not matched to a gene: 6. Germline V gene lookup returns CDR1 SGHDT and CDR2 YYEEEE. This CDR3 spans 15 amino acids. The CDR3 DNA follows: TGTGCCAGCAGCCTAGGACAGGGGGTTCCCTACGAGCAGTACTTC. The encoded protein is CASSLGQGVPYEQYF. Supplemented by reference TRBV5-6 and TRBJ2-7, the full variable domain reads DAGVTQSPTHLIKTRGQQVTLRCSPKSGHDTVSWYQQALGQGPQFIFQYYEEEERQRGNFPDRFSGHQFPNYSSELNVNALLLGDSALYLCASSLGQGVPYEQYFGPGTRLTVT.

V is TRBV27 and J is TRBJ2-7, with D maybe TRBD1 (6 bases). Trimming shortened V by 2 bases and J by 4 bases, and 12 bases separated the two germline ends. CDR1 is MNHEY, CDR2 SMNVEV, per germline (reference sequence). The CDR3 runs 14 residues. The CDR3, as DNA: TGTGCCAGCAGTTTAGGGGGCGCGGGTTACGAGCAGTACTTC. Translating it yields CASSLGGAGYEQYF.

This clone was picked up a small number of times. This rearrangement joins TRBV25-1 to TRBJ1-4; D unresolved. CDR1 and CDR2 from the germline V gene are MGHDK and SYGVNS. The CDR3 runs to 16 residues. V shed 4 bases and J shed 5 bases, with 17 bases lying between them. The CDR3 here is CASSVSLRAVNEKLFF. The CDR3 DNA reads TGTGCCAGCAGTGTATCACTGCGGGCCGTAAATGAAAAACTGTTTTTT.

The rearrangement joins TRBV5-1 to TRBJ2-7; 7 bases map to TRBD2. Per the germline V gene, CDR1 is SGHRS and CDR2 is YFSETQ. V trimming: 2 bases; J trimming: 4 bases; junction bases outside the gene matches: 9. This CDR3 contains 15 residues. CDR3 coding DNA: TGCGCCAGCAGCTTAGGGCTAGCGGAACTATACGAGCAGTACTTC. Protein product: CASSLGLAELYEQYF.

The chain combines TRBV28 with TRBJ2-5, with 10 positions matching TRBD1. The DNA end lines up better with TRBJ2-7; the J call may be wrong. The length of the CDR3 is 15 residues. In germline, CDR1 is MDHEN, CDR2 SYDVKM. CDR3 in amino acids: CASSGPGQGPDEQYF. The DNA of the CDR3 is TGTGCCAGCAGTGGGCCGGGACAGGGGCCTGACGAGCAGTACTTC.

J is TRBJ2-5 and V is TRBV7-2; unclear D gene. V gave up 3 bases and J gave up 2 bases, with 7 bases separating them. This CDR3 region has 13 residues. The V gene's germline CDR1 is SGHTA and CDR2 FQGNSA. CDR3 loop: CASSFNRQETQYF. The CDR3 coding sequence is TGTGCCAGCAGCTTTAACAGACAAGAGACCCAGTACTTC.

J is TRBJ2-3 and V is TRBV10-3; D might be TRBD2 (6 bases). Germline CDR1 reads ENHRY; CDR2 reads SYGVKD. Trimming shortened V by 2 bases and J by 1 base, and 10 bases separated the two germline ends. CDR3 length equals 15 residues. Written as DNA, the CDR3 is TGTGCCATCAGTGAGGCCGCGGGACGCACAGATACGCAGTATTTT. It yields the protein CAISEAAGRTDTQYF.

The V gene is TRBV28, the J gene TRBJ2-7; no reliable D call. V was shortened by 8 bases and J by 0 bases, with 11 bases between the two germline ends. CDR1 MDHEN and CDR2 SYDVKM come from the germline V gene. This CDR3 spans 13 amino acids. The CDR3 bases are TGTGCCAGCTTGCAACTGCCCTCCTACGAGCAGTACTTC. Translation gives CASLQLPSYEQYF.

V gene TRBV7-8 combines with J gene TRBJ2-3; TRBD2 agrees at 9 bases. J was trimmed by 5 bases and V by 0 bases; bases with no gene match: 6. The CDR3 runs 16 residues. Germline assignment: CDR1 SGHVS and CDR2 FQNEAQ. CDR3 nucleotide sequence: TGTGCCAGCAGCTTAGCTAGCGGGAGAGTGGGAGATACGCAGTATTTT. Protein sequence: CASSLASGRVGDTQYF. The whole variable domain, filled in from reference TRBV7-8 and TRBJ2-3, reads GAGVSQSPRYKVAKRGQDVALRCDPISGHVSLFWYQQALGQGPEFLTYFQNEAQLDKSGLPSDRFFAERPEGSVSTLKIQRTQQEDSAVYLCASSLASGRVGDTQYFGPGTRLTVL.

The V gene is TRBV15, the J gene TRBJ1-4; D is ambiguous. The germline CDR1 and CDR2 sequences are LNHNV and YYDKDF (reference sequence). There are 14 residues in the CDR3. V was shortened by 3 bases and J by 4 bases, with 9 bases between the two germline ends. The CDR3 DNA follows: TGTGCCACCAGCAGTGGGCAGAGTAATGAAAAACTGTTTTTT. Translation: CATSSGQSNEKLFF.

V gene TRBV30 combines with J gene TRBJ1-2; maybe TRBD1 (5 bases). Germline CDR1 GTSNPN, CDR2 SVGIG (reference sequence). V lost 1 base and J lost 0, with 15 bases in between. This CDR3 region has 16 residues. CDR3 bases: TGTGCCTGGAGTGGGAAGACAGTGTCCGCTAACTATGGCTACACCTTC. As protein: CAWSGKTVSANYGYTF.

The chain has TRBV11-3 and TRBJ2-1; TRBD2 might be the D (5 bases). The germline CDR1 and CDR2 sequences are SGHNT and YENEEA. The CDR3 contains 13 residues. V was trimmed by 2 bases and J by 8 bases, leaving 10 bases between them. CDR3 residues: CASSLRGLDEQFF. Written as DNA, the CDR3 is TGTGCCAGCAGCTTAAGAGGGCTCGATGAGCAGTTCTTC.

The chain couples TRBV7-2 to TRBJ2-7; TRBD2 agrees at 9 bases. The V segment lost 5 bases and the J segment 5 bases; nucleotides outside the gene matches: 10. CDR1 is SGHTA and CDR2 is FQGNSA in the germline V gene. This CDR3 spans 15 amino acids. The CDR3 region is CASSPRTLAGNEQYF. CDR3 in DNA: TGTGCCAGCAGCCCCAGGACCCTAGCGGGGAACGAGCAGTACTTC.

In its sample, this clone was seen a few times. The genes are TRBV7-9 and TRBJ1-6; TRBD1 matches at 10 bases. Germline CDR1 SEHNR, CDR2 FQNEAQ (reference sequence). With 5 bases clipped from V and 14 bases from J, the junction kept 15 bases outside the gene matches. The CDR3 is 16 residues long. DNA of the CDR3: TGTGCCAGCAGCCGAAGCGGAGGGACAGGGGCTTTGGCCCTCCACTTT. It translates to CASSRSGGTGALALHF. Filled out from reference TRBV7-9 and TRBJ1-6, the complete variable domain reads DTGVSQNPRHKITKRGQNVTFRCDPISEHNRLYWYRQTLGQGPEFLTYFQNEAQLEKSRLLSDRFSAERPKGSFSTLEIQRTEQGDSAMYLCASSRSGGTGALALHFGNGTRLTVT.

The chain uses TRBV7-2 and TRBJ1-1, with D tentatively TRBD1 (5 bases). CDR1 is SGHTA and CDR2 is FQGNSA in the germline V gene. The CDR3 runs 14 residues. Trimming took off 2 bases at V and 5 bases at J, with 12 bases between the two ends. CDR3 in amino acids: CASSLSQGRTEAFF. CDR3 DNA sequence: TGTGCCAGCAGCTTAAGTCAGGGTCGGACTGAAGCTTTCTTT. Filled out from reference TRBV7-2 and TRBJ1-1, the complete variable domain reads GAGVSQSPSNKVTEKGKDVELRCDPISGHTALYWYRQSLGQGLEFLIYFQGNSAPDKSGLPSDRFSAERTGGSVSTLTIQRTQQEDSAVYLCASSLSQGRTEAFFGQGTRLTVV.

This chain joins TRBV6-6 and TRBJ1-5, with no clear D. The CDR3 is made up of 15 amino acids. The germline V gene has CDR1 MNHNY and CDR2 SVGAGI (reference sequence). Deletions cut 0 bases from V and 2 bases from J, with 8 bases between. For the CDR3, the DNA is TGTGCCAGCAGTTACTCGAGACGGGGCAATCAGCCCCAGCATTTT. Its protein is CASSYSRRGNQPQHF.

This clone has only one observation. This sequence joins TRBV7-2 and TRBJ1-6; D unclear. Deletions cut 2 bases from V and 13 bases from J, with 6 bases between. In germline, CDR1 is SGHTA, CDR2 FQGNSA. The CDR3 consists of 11 residues. CDR3 in amino acids: CASSLNRPLHF. DNA for the CDR3: TGTGCCAGCAGCTTAAACCGGCCCCTCCACTTT.

CDR3 region: CASSRLPTGDYTF. CDR3 sequence (DNA): TGCGCCAGCAGCCGTTTACCGACAGGGGACTACACCTTC. The chain carries TRBV4-3 and TRBJ1-2, with 8 nucleotides matching TRBD1. This CDR3 is built from 13 residues. The V and J ends lost 4 bases and 10 bases, in that order; junction bases with no gene match: 8. The germline CDR1 and CDR2 sequences are LGHNA and YSLEER.

This chain connects TRBV28 to TRBJ2-7; 10 nucleotides align to TRBD2. The CDR3 sequence is 15 residues long. V was clipped by 6 bases and J by 0 bases; unmatched bases: 5. Germline CDR1 MDHEN, CDR2 SYDVKM. The CDR3 spells CASSRLAGNSYEQYF. The DNA of the CDR3 is TGTGCCAGCAGCAGACTAGCGGGCAACTCCTACGAGCAGTACTTC. Full variable domain (rest looked up from reference TRBV28 and TRBJ2-7): DVKVTQSSRYLVKRTGEKVFLECVQDMDHENMFWYRQDPGLGLRLIYFSYDVKMKEKGDIPEGYSVSREKKERFSLILESASTNQTSMYLCASSRLAGNSYEQYFGPGTRLTVT.

The chain is built from TRBV28 and TRBJ2-2; D might be TRBD1 (5 bases). The CDR3 sequence is 15 residues long. Germline V CDR1 and CDR2: MDHEN, SYDVKM. The ends were cut back, 4 bases at V and 1 base at J, with 10 bases in the middle. DNA of the CDR3: TGTGCCAGCAGTTCCCCAGGGCGGAACACCGGGGAGCTGTTTTTT. Translating it yields CASSSPGRNTGELFF.

This clone showed up just once. The chain couples TRBV7-2 to TRBJ2-1; 10 bases fit TRBD2. Germline V gene data show CDR1 as SGHTA and CDR2 as FQGNSA. The CDR3 runs to 15 residues. After removal of 6 bases from V and 8 bases from J, the junction contained 10 bases not matched to a gene. The CDR3 protein is CASRLAGPVGYEQFF. The CDR3, as DNA: TGTGCCAGCAGACTAGCGGGGCCCGTGGGTTATGAGCAGTTCTTC.

V and J are TRBV7-9 and TRBJ1-1; no reliable D call. The CDR3 has 13 amino acids. Per the germline V gene, CDR1 is SEHNR and CDR2 is FQNEAQ (reference sequence). Trimming shortened V by 2 bases and J by 3 bases, and 7 bases separated the two germline ends. The CDR3 loop is CASSLIVDTEAFF. CDR3 DNA: TGTGCCAGCAGCTTAATTGTCGACACTGAAGCTTTCTTT.

The rearrangement links TRBV19 to TRBJ2-1; weak D call: TRBD2 (6 bases). Looked up from germline, CDR1 is LNHDA and CDR2 is SQIVND (reference sequence). The CDR3 loop spans 16 amino acids. V lost 0 bases to trimming and J lost 5 bases, with 14 bases between them. For the CDR3, the DNA is TGTGCCAGTAGTATAGATGTTAGCGGTACCCACAATGAGCAGTTCTTC. Amino acids: CASSIDVSGTHNEQFF.

The chain recombines TRBV2 with TRBJ1-4; D may be TRBD1 (5 bases). CDR3 length: 15 amino acids. Germline-derived CDR1 and CDR2 are SNHLY and FYNNEI. Trimming removed 5 bases at V and 11 bases at J, with 21 bases between. CDR3: CASSPEGAVIWKLFF. The CDR3 DNA sequence: TGTGCCAGCAGTCCCGAAGGGGCAGTAATTTGGAAACTGTTTTTT.

V gene TRBV27 combines with J gene TRBJ2-5; 15 nucleotides line up with TRBD2. Germline trimming cut 8 bases from V and 5 bases from J; bases unmatched to any gene: 3. This CDR3 spans 14 amino acids. Looked up from germline, CDR1 is MNHEY and CDR2 is SMNVEV (reference sequence). CDR3 in amino acids: CASGLAGGRETQYF. CDR3 bases: TGTGCCAGCGGACTAGCGGGAGGGCGTGAGACCCAGTACTTC.

The gene calls are TRBV5-1 and TRBJ2-2; D possibly corresponds to TRBD2 (5 bases). In germline, CDR1 is SGHRS, CDR2 YFSETQ. The germline V and J ends were trimmed by 2 bases and 7 bases, with 21 bases remaining between them. The CDR3 is 17 residues long. The chain's CDR3 is CASSLRPWRSRGGELFF. The CDR3 DNA sequence: TGCGCCAGCAGCTTACGACCTTGGCGCTCTCGGGGCGGGGAGCTGTTTTTT.

This clone came up a few times. The chain couples TRBV2 to TRBJ1-5; D is possibly TRBD1 (6 bases). The germline V and J ends were trimmed by 7 bases and 4 bases, with 11 bases remaining between them. CDR3 length: 13 amino acids. The germline gives CDR1 SNHLY, CDR2 FYNNEI. DNA for the CDR3: TGTGCCAGCAAAGGGACACGAAATCAGCCCCAGCATTTT. Its translation is CASKGTRNQPQHF.

The CDR3 protein is CASTSGSRVDTQYF. DNA for the CDR3: TGTGCCAGCACTAGCGGGAGTAGGGTAGATACGCAGTATTTT. This chain links TRBV19 with TRBJ2-3; the match to TRBD2 covers 11 bases. Germline CDR1 LNHDA, CDR2 SQIVND (reference sequence). This CDR3 is 14 amino acids long. J was trimmed by 5 bases and V by 9 bases; bases with no gene match: 7.

The sample holds one count of this clone. The sample holds other DNA sequences that translate to the same CDR3. The chain uses TRBV28 and TRBJ2-7; D remains unclear. V lost 2 bases, J lost 0 bases, and 8 bases lay in between. Germline V gives CDR1 MDHEN, CDR2 SYDVKM. The CDR3 totals 14 residues. The CDR3 DNA reads as TGTGCCAGCAGTTTAGACACTTTCTCCTACGAGCAGTACTTC. The encoded protein is CASSLDTFSYEQYF.

The rearrangement links TRBV27 to TRBJ2-3; D is uncertain. This CDR3 spans 13 amino acids. Germline V gives CDR1 MNHEY, CDR2 SMNVEV (reference sequence). Trimming left V 5 bases short and J 7 bases short, with 13 bases between. The DNA of the CDR3 is TGTGCCAGCAGTGCTCCGGCAGGTTATACGCAGTATTTT. This codes for CASSAPAGYTQYF.

This clone was seen more than once but under ten times. V and J are TRBV5-6 and TRBJ1-3; D remains unclear. The V gene lost 2 bases and the J gene lost 4 bases, with 10 bases spanning the gap. CDR3 size: 14 residues. Germline CDR1 SGHDT, CDR2 YYEEEE. Here the CDR3 reads CASSLAGLGNTIYF. The CDR3 DNA reads as TGTGCCAGCAGCTTAGCGGGATTGGGAAACACCATATATTTT.

The rearrangement uses TRBV25-1 and TRBJ2-3; D unresolved. This CDR3 comprises 12 residues. Germline assignment: CDR1 MGHDK and CDR2 SYGVNS. Deletions cut 3 bases from V and 6 bases from J, with 7 bases between. CDR3 protein: CASSDYFDTQYF. The CDR3 DNA is TGTGCCAGCAGTGACTATTTTGATACGCAGTATTTT.